Below, 13 T cell receptor beta chains from the same sample are listed, as sequenced in a study of CD8+CD57+ T cells in acquired aplastic anemia. Investigators profiled TCR beta VDJ and CDR3 from genomic DNA template. Via MiXCR, TCRdb re-called the reads, giving one row per CDR3 protein. The repertoire consists of under 200,000 distinct CDR3 sequences, with approximately 52% occurring once and the leading ten covering roughly 1.8%. The sequenced patients had an expansion of CD8+CD57+ cells seen by flow cytometry. Sequenced: sorted CD4+, CD8+, or CD8+CD57+ T cells (not recorded which) from PBMCs. The source of these receptors is a human donor with aplastic anemia.

This clonotype was detected many times. The rearrangement uses TRBV6-5 and TRBJ2-7; D not certain. Looked up from germline, CDR1 is MNHEY and CDR2 is SVGAGI. CDR3 size: 11 residues. Trimming removed 3 bases at V and 6 bases at J, with 6 bases between. CDR3 bases: TGTGCCAGCAGTTATGCTGGCGAGCAGTACTTC. Protein sequence: CASSYAGEQYF.

About this clonotype itself: The junction differs from germline at one of its ends, possibly a read error. The V and J genes are TRBV10-3 and TRBJ1-6; 8 bases are shared with TRBD1. Germline CDR1 reads ENHRY; CDR2 reads SYGVKD. There are 14 residues in the CDR3. The CDR3 protein is CASSFATGATPLHF. Written as DNA, the CDR3 is TGTGCCAGCAGTTTCGCGACAGGGGCGACACCCCTCCACTTT.

In this sample, this clonotype turned up many times. The CDR3 region has the DNA TGTGCCAGCAGCTTAGACGGGCCGAGGGAGACCCAGTACTTC. This sequence encodes CASSLDGPRETQYF. V gene TRBV7-2 combines with J gene TRBJ2-5; D is unresolved. The CDR3 sequence is 14 residues long. V lost 1 base, J lost 5 bases, and 11 bases lay in between. CDR1 and CDR2 from the germline V gene are SGHTA and FQGNSA.

The genes are TRBV29-1 and TRBJ1-3; D is perhaps TRBD1 (6 bases). CDR3 length equals 15 residues. Germline V gene sequence: CDR1 SQVTM, CDR2 ANQGSEA. The V gene lost 2 bases and the J gene lost 0 bases, with 11 bases spanning the gap. Here the CDR3 reads CSVETGTSSGNTIYF. The CDR3 region has the DNA TGCAGCGTTGAAACAGGGACCTCCTCTGGAAACACCATATATTTT.

The chain is built from TRBV19 and TRBJ1-6; D call uncertain. V lost 2 bases, J lost 5 bases, and 10 bases lay in between. This CDR3 is 15 amino acids long. Germline V gene sequence: CDR1 LNHDA, CDR2 SQIVND (reference sequence). DNA of the CDR3: TGTGCCAGTAGTATAATCGTCAGTAATAATTCACCCCTCCACTTT. It codes for CASSIIVSNNSPLHF. Together with reference TRBV19 and TRBJ1-6, the CDR3 gives the full variable domain: DGGITQSPKYLFRKEGQNVTLSCEQNLNHDAMYWYRQDPGQGLRLIYYSQIVNDFQKGDIAEGYSVSREKKESFPLTVTSAQKNPTAFYLCASSIIVSNNSPLHFGNGTRLTVT.

V and J are TRBV2 and TRBJ2-7; TRBD1 aligns across 7 bases. This CDR3 is built from 17 residues. The trim removed 2 bases at V and 3 bases at J, leaving 13 bases unmatched. Germline loops: CDR1 SNHLY, CDR2 FYNNEI. This chain's CDR3 is CASSEPDRELFRYEQYF. As DNA, the CDR3 is TGTGCCAGCAGTGAACCAGACAGGGAACTCTTCCGCTACGAGCAGTACTTC.

This chain connects TRBV19 to TRBJ2-7; 7 positions match TRBD1. This CDR3 spans 12 amino acids. After removal of 3 bases from V and 4 bases from J, the junction contained 0 bases not matched to a gene. Per germline, CDR1 LNHDA and CDR2 SQIVND (reference sequence). The CDR3 protein is CASSMTGYEQYF. CDR3 DNA sequence: TGTGCCAGTAGTATGACAGGGTACGAGCAGTACTTC. Full variable domain (rest looked up from reference TRBV19 and TRBJ2-7): DGGITQSPKYLFRKEGQNVTLSCEQNLNHDAMYWYRQDPGQGLRLIYYSQIVNDFQKGDIAEGYSVSREKKESFPLTVTSAQKNPTAFYLCASSMTGYEQYFGPGTRLTVT.

This clonotype was seen repeatedly, ten times or more. J is TRBJ2-5 and V is TRBV19, with 8 bases identical to TRBD2. V lost 3 bases, J lost 5 bases, and 11 bases stayed unmatched. This CDR3 has 16 amino acids. In germline, CDR1 is LNHDA, CDR2 SQIVND (reference sequence). The CDR3 region is CASSMTPAGVAETQYF. The CDR3, as DNA: TGTGCCAGTAGTATGACACCAGCGGGAGTAGCCGAGACCCAGTACTTC. Drawing the rest from reference TRBV19 and TRBJ2-5, the complete variable domain is DGGITQSPKYLFRKEGQNVTLSCEQNLNHDAMYWYRQDPGQGLRLIYYSQIVNDFQKGDIAEGYSVSREKKESFPLTVTSAQKNPTAFYLCASSMTPAGVAETQYFGPGTRLLVL.

J is TRBJ2-1 and V is TRBV24-1; TRBD2 matches at 11 bases. V shed 9 bases, J shed 6 bases, and the junction held 3 bases outside the gene matches. The germline gives CDR1 KGHDR, CDR2 SFDVKD. This CDR3 comprises 13 residues. The CDR3 nucleotides read TGTGCCACCGTAGCGGGAGGGGGCAATGAGCAGTTCTTC. It codes for CATVAGGGNEQFF.

As regards this clonotype: A junction end diverges from the germline sequence, so it may reflect a read error. The gene calls are TRBV20-1 and TRBJ2-5; D not certain. Germline CDR1 and CDR2: DFQATT and SNEGSKA (reference sequence). CDR3 size: 11 residues. CDR3 in amino acids: CSALTGRAPSF. In DNA form, the CDR3 reads TGCAGTGCTCTAACTGGCCGGGCCCCCAGCTTC.

This clonotype came up a few times. Its ends do not fully match the called genes, so a read error is possible. The chain employs TRBV10-3 and TRBJ1-2; 9 bases fit TRBD1. Germline V gives CDR1 ENHRY, CDR2 SYGVKD. CDR3 size: 15 residues. In DNA form, the CDR3 reads TGTGCCATCAGTGAGGACGGGACAGGGCGCTATGGCTATACCTTC. Amino acid sequence: CAISEDGTGRYGYTF.

This clonotype was detected only a few times. Given a much more abundant clone one base away, this may be a read error. The rearrangement joins TRBV19 to TRBJ2-7; tentative D call: TRBD2 (6 bases). The CDR3 length is 16 residues. Per the germline V gene, CDR1 is LNHDA and CDR2 is SQIVND (reference sequence). CDR3 protein: CASSRRDGSYSYERYF. The DNA of the CDR3 is TGTGCCAGTAGTAGGCGGGACGGAAGTTACTCCTACGAGCGGTACTTC. The full variable domain, completed using reference TRBV19 and TRBJ2-7, is DGGITQSPKYLFRKEGQNVTLSCEQNLNHDAMYWYRQDPGQGLRLIYYSQIVNDFQKGDIAEGYSVSREKKESFPLTVTSAQKNPTAFYLCASSRRDGSYSYERYFGPGTRLTVT.

This clonotype has a handful of counts. The rearrangement uses TRBV19 and TRBJ2-5; no clear D. This CDR3 has 14 amino acids. Germline V CDR1 and CDR2: LNHDA, SQIVND (reference sequence). Trimming stripped 2 bases from V and 0 bases from J, with 7 bases between. CDR3 residues: CASSIRGYQETQYF. CDR3 coding DNA: TGTGCCAGTAGTATACGTGGGTACCAAGAGACCCAGTACTTC.